This T cell receptor beta chain was profiled in a study of long-term antiretroviral therapy in people with HIV (dated by TCRdb to between 2020 and 2023). For the study in its entirety: The earliest samples were collected about a decade before the 2015 WHO recommendation for immediate ART, when ART was typically delayed until CD4 counts fell. A retrospective serial study tested whether ART initiation and durable HIV suppression were associated with changes in peripheral blood TRB repertoire composition and diversity. A total of roughly 200 cryopreserved PBMC samples were contributed to the cohort by 30 adults with confirmed HIV infection, with samples collected serially over a mean of around 6 years (range 1-12). Among the roughly 30 participants with HIV, more than ten were female. No cross-contamination during QIAcube processing was seen in test extractions of a monoclonal T-cell line run alongside around 34 polyclonal samples.

Participants were included only if at least one PBMC sample before ART initiation and at least two post-ART samples were available. Every participant with HIV received treatment in the United States of America. Before DNA extraction, cryopreserved samples containing roughly 0.85-11 million PBMC were thawed and washed. At the time of the earliest PBMC sample, participants with HIV were aged between roughly 20 and 60 years. Each participant contributed PBMC samples from 1-4 timepoints before ART initiation and 2-8 timepoints after ART initiation, with a median of 7 samples. For every participant, serial HIV viral load, CD4+ T-cell count, ART history and demographic data were obtained. Using a Qiagen kit on a QIAcube, genomic DNA was extracted from unsorted PBMC, with samples processed in batches of 12. The paper's findings and limits, for the study overall: HIV repertoires had narrower CDR3 length ranges than controls, and the network structure suggested an antigen-experienced repertoire that shifted only slightly toward naive after ART. Inferences about post-ART repertoire changes were limited because no data were available on ART adherence, viral resistance or therapy changes. Because pre-ART samples had limited cell numbers, unsorted PBMC were profiled rather than sorted CD4+ and CD8+ T cells. Starting ART was linked to a significant rise in TRB diversity, yet even after long-term ART the diversity remained significantly lower than in transplant donor controls. The repertoire was dominated across all time points by expanded TRB clones identified before ART initiation, although this dominance was seen to fluctuate and to decrease in many PLHIV after ART. Owing to limited PBMC availability, only the TCR beta chain was sequenced, without alpha chain pairing. Samples dated from about 2004 to 2018, and the ART regimens used may be less effective than current ones.

V sheds 4 bases and J sheds 0 bases, leaving 9 bases between their ends. Its CDR3 holds 14 amino acids, cysteine through phenylalanine. Solely the CDR3 DNA is kept, with 42 bases framed from the first base. CDR1 and CDR2, looked up from the germline V gene, are MNHEY and SVGAGI. The immunoSEQ hsTCRB v3.0 assay was used at survey level resolution to sequence the TRB variable region. The targeted TRB sequencing depth was about 40,000-50,000 T-cell genomes per sample. Pooled TRB libraries were sequenced on an Illumina MiSeq with a v3 150-cycle kit. The original methods were these. Analysis of repertoires was carried out in R inside a reproducible Nextflow workflow spanning QC, data transformation and analysis. LymphoSeq2, an R package for exploring AIRR-Seq data, was used to implement custom analyses. A few samples yielding fewer than 5000 total TRB sequences were excluded, leaving approximately 190 analyzed HIV repertoires. Among the 190 or so HIV repertoires that were kept, roughly 58 were collected before ART initiation and more than 120 were collected after ART initiation. Repertoires were downsampled to 5000 TRB nucleotide sequences, and summary statistics were averaged over 100 downsampling iterations. TRB sequences were retained for analysis only if CDR3 regions of at least seven amino acids were present. A Shannon entropy-derived clonality score and the Gini coefficient were used to measure diversity. In the repertoire networks, any two of the top 5000 CDR3 amino acid sequences were connected whenever the two sequences differed by an edit distance of one. Antigen specificity groups and MHC restriction were predicted for TRB CDR3 amino acid sequences with GLIPH2. To flag known CMV, EBV, HIV or tissue antigen associations, CDR3 amino acid sequences were matched against VDJdb and McPAS-TCR. Pre-ART, post-ART and control groups were compared with Wilcoxon signed-rank tests and Holm-Bonferroni correction. This is the immuneACCESS table as TCRdb keeps it, with only in-frame sequences that have V and J called. A part of the clones is gone; compared with another copy, unresolved V genes explain less than half, and the rest is unexplained. Clone size and the V and J calls come from that table; the DNA yielded D and trimming. This sample comprises 45,000 to 50,000 clones, around 80% of them detected only once. 3% of the sample rests with the top ten.

In its sample, this clone was seen a few times. This clone's antigen is unknown. No clone much larger than this one lies a single base away; base qualities are absent. This sequence originates from a woman aged 18 to 35 with HIV. The chain was built from TRBV6-5 and TRBJ1-1; no confident D gene assignment can be made. Sequencing was performed on unsorted PBMCs, taken 0.8 years after starting antiretroviral therapy. The DNA is as follows: TGTGCCAGCAGTTTCGGGCAGGTGAACACTGAAGCTTTCTTT. This codes for CASSFGQVNTEAFF.